Listed here are 20 T cell receptor beta chains from one sample, sequenced in a study of cytomegalovirus exposure and HLA in healthy donors (dated by TCRdb to 2015 to 2018). The library was made by the immunoSEQ multiplex PCR assay. A mixture of 60 forward primers for TCR Vbeta segments and 13 reverse primers for TCR Jbeta segments was used in the multiplex PCR. Not all clones reach the TCRdb copy of this immuneACCESS table, which keeps in-frame sequences only. Checked studies attribute under half of the gap to unresolved V genes and leave the rest unexplained. The sample table shows roughly 130,000 clones, and less than 85% are seen once. 1% of the sample lies in the top ten. Sequencing was carried out using PBMCs. The receptors stem from a man aged 40-50 years in good health and CMV-seronegative.

This chain links TRBV7-9 with TRBJ2-3, with D possibly TRBD2 on 6 matching bases. V was pared by 3 bases and J by 2 bases, with 12 bases between. Germline-derived CDR1 and CDR2 are SEHNR and FQNEAQ (reference sequence). The CDR3 sequence is 15 residues long. CDR3 loop: CASSLSGTSTDTQYF. The CDR3 DNA reads TGTGCCAGCAGCTTGTCAGGGACTTCCACAGATACGCAGTATTTT.

The V call is TRBV9, the J call TRBJ2-7; D ambiguous. The CDR3 contains 15 residues. The germline gives CDR1 SGDLS, CDR2 YYNGEE. Deletions cut 0 bases from V and 5 bases from J, with 15 bases between. CDR3 loop: CASSVGLSRVHEQYF. In nucleotides, the CDR3 is TGTGCCAGCAGCGTAGGATTGTCTCGGGTCCACGAGCAGTACTTC.

This clone occurred a few times. The chain recombines TRBV7-8 with TRBJ2-3; TRBD1 matches 10 bases. V dropped 4 bases and J dropped 9; count of bases not matched to a gene: 10. CDR1 SGHVS and CDR2 FQNEAQ come from the germline V gene. The CDR3 consists of 15 residues. The CDR3 region is CASSSRDRGQGTQYF. CDR3 in DNA: TGTGCCAGCAGCTCCCGGGACAGGGGTCAGGGGACGCAGTATTTT.

The rearrangement joins TRBV5-4 to TRBJ2-1, with TRBD2 as a possible D gene (5 bases). The CDR3 extends over 15 amino acids. Germline lookup yields CDR1 SGHNT and CDR2 YYREEE (reference sequence). V lost 2 bases and J 0 bases, leaving 9 bases between the germline ends. The CDR3 DNA sequence: TGTGCCAGCAGCTTTCCGGGGAGCTCCTACAATGAGCAGTTCTTC. This codes for CASSFPGSSYNEQFF.

This clone came up once. The chain has TRBV28 and TRBJ2-7, with D unclear. The V gene lost 5 bases and the J gene lost 4 bases, with 9 bases spanning the gap. Germline CDR1 is MDHEN and CDR2 is SYDVKM. The CDR3 consists of 12 residues. CDR3 amino acids: CASSDKRYEQYF. CDR3 DNA: TGTGCCAGCAGTGACAAACGGTACGAGCAGTACTTC.

V usage is TRBV6-5 and J usage is TRBJ1-6, with 8 nucleotides matching TRBD1. The CDR3 has 15 residues. J was trimmed by 9 bases and V by 2 bases; bases with no gene match: 6. In germline, CDR1 is MNHEY, CDR2 SVGAGI. The CDR3 reads CASSYLDRGVSPLHF. The DNA for the CDR3 is TGTGCCAGCAGTTACCTCGACAGGGGTGTTTCACCCCTCCACTTT.

In this sample, this clone turned up a few times. The chain recombines TRBV5-4 with TRBJ1-2, with 7 bases aligning to TRBD1. In germline, CDR1 is SGHNT, CDR2 YYREEE (reference sequence). The CDR3 spans 13 residues. V shed 2 bases, J shed 3 bases, and the junction held 1 base outside the gene matches. The CDR3 protein is CASSFGTDYGYTF. As DNA, the CDR3 is TGTGCCAGCAGCTTCGGGACAGACTATGGCTACACCTTC.

The rearrangement joins TRBV2 to TRBJ1-5, with 9 nucleotides matching TRBD1. Germline lookup yields CDR1 SNHLY and CDR2 FYNNEI. The CDR3 sequence is 16 residues long. J was trimmed by 6 bases and V by 1 base; bases with no gene match: 7. The CDR3 nucleotides read TGTGCCAGCAGTGAAGGACAGGGGGGTATCGGTCAGCCCCAGCATTTT. It is translated as CASSEGQGGIGQPQHF.

Here the CDR3 DNA reads TGTGCCAGCACACTAACTCCAGGGGGGGATACGCAGTATTTT. It codes for CASTLTPGGDTQYF. The chain couples TRBV28 to TRBJ2-3; D perhaps matches TRBD1 (7 bases). The CDR3 extends over 14 amino acids. Germline V gene lookup returns CDR1 MDHEN and CDR2 SYDVKM. V was shortened by 7 bases and J by 6 bases, with 17 bases between the two germline ends.

The rearrangement joins TRBV7-2 to TRBJ2-3; TRBD2 matches at 10 bases. J lost 2 bases, V lost 2 bases, and 1 base had no gene match. The CDR3 spans 15 residues. Germline-derived CDR1 and CDR2 are SGHTA and FQGNSA. The CDR3 reads CASSLSGGATDTQYF. The CDR3 nucleotides read TGTGCCAGCAGCTTAAGCGGGGGGGCCACAGATACGCAGTATTTT.

The chain employs TRBV15 and TRBJ2-7; 8 bases align to TRBD1. The ends lost 3 bases at V and 4 bases at J; junction bases unmatched: 8. The CDR3 sequence is 15 residues long. CDR1 is LNHNV and CDR2 is YYDKDF in the germline V gene (reference sequence). The DNA for the CDR3 is TGTGCCACCAGCAGCCCGAGACAGGGGACTTACGAGCAGTACTTC. Translated, it gives CATSSPRQGTYEQYF.

The chain employs TRBV6-9 and TRBJ2-7, with D perhaps matching TRBD1 (6 bases). This CDR3 region has 14 residues. V gave up 5 bases and J gave up 3 bases, with 14 bases separating them. CDR1 is MNHGY and CDR2 is SVAAGI in the germline V gene. The CDR3 nucleotides read TGTGCCAGCAGTGATGACAGGCCCGACTACGAGCAGTACTTC. Its translation is CASSDDRPDYEQYF.

On this clone: This likely comes from a read error, as the CDR3 has no conserved phenylalanine or tryptophan at its end. Because the CDR3's place on the DNA is in doubt, the DNA is left out and the CDR3 is given as listed by TCRdb. V is TRBV5-8 and J is TRBJ1-2; the D call of TRBD1 is as the table states it, not checked on the DNA. The germline V gene encodes CDR1 SGHTS and CDR2 YDEGEE. 12 amino acids form the CDR3, both terminal residues included. CDR3 residues: CASSFPGTALWM.

The CDR3 DNA reads as TGTGCCAGCAGCCCGGCGGGGACAGGGGGAGAAAAACTGTTTTTT. This encodes CASSPAGTGGEKLFF. The V and J genes are TRBV5-5 and TRBJ1-4; the match to TRBD1 covers 11 bases. The CDR3 covers 15 residues. After removal of 4 bases from V and 8 bases from J, the junction contained 7 bases not matched to a gene. CDR1 is SGHKS and CDR2 is YYEKEE in the germline V gene (reference sequence).

This clone has only a few counts. The rearrangement links TRBV6-5 to TRBJ1-1; 9 bases match TRBD1. The CDR3 has 15 amino acids. Germline V gene lookup returns CDR1 MNHEY and CDR2 SVGAGI. V shed 6 bases and J 5 bases; nucleotides not matched to a gene: 10. The CDR3 loop is CASRAPGTGTTEAFF. For the CDR3, the DNA is TGTGCCAGCAGAGCCCCCGGGACAGGGACGACTGAAGCTTTCTTT.

This chain's CDR3 is CASIGTSSYNEQFF. CDR3 DNA: TGTGCCAGCATTGGTACTAGCTCTTACAATGAGCAGTTCTTC. The chain joins TRBV28 to TRBJ2-1; perhaps TRBD2 as D (6 bases). The V gene lost 7 bases and the J gene lost 4 bases, with 14 bases spanning the gap. The CDR3 spans 14 residues. Germline loops: CDR1 MDHEN, CDR2 SYDVKM.

The rearrangement links TRBV5-4 to TRBJ2-5; 7 bases agree with TRBD2. Germline trimming cut 4 bases from V and 5 bases from J; bases unmatched to any gene: 17. Germline V lookup: CDR1 SGHNT, CDR2 YYREEE (reference sequence). This CDR3 is built from 17 residues. Here the CDR3 DNA reads TGTGCCAGCAGCCAGCAGCGGGGCCGCAGCTCCCGGGAGACCCAGTACTTC. It specifies CASSQQRGRSSRETQYF.

This clone was detected only once. This chain connects TRBV4-2 to TRBJ2-2; 7 nucleotides match TRBD2. Germline V CDR1 and CDR2: LGHNA, YNFKEQ. This CDR3 contains 17 residues. V shed 0 bases, J shed 3 bases, and the junction held 7 bases outside the gene matches. DNA for the CDR3: TGTGCCAGCAGCCAAGAAACGGGAGGAGGGTACACCGGGGAGCTGTTTTTT. Translation gives CASSQETGGGYTGELFF.

This clone was seen more than once but under ten times. The V call is TRBV6-1, the J call TRBJ1-6, with no clear D. V was pared by 6 bases and J by 7 bases, with 7 bases between. There are 12 residues in the CDR3. The germline V gene has CDR1 MNHNS and CDR2 SASEGT. This CDR3 is CASREGNSPLHF. The CDR3 bases are TGTGCCAGCAGGGAGGGAAATTCACCCCTCCACTTT.

The chain carries TRBV5-1 and TRBJ2-7; no reliable D call. This CDR3 has 14 residues. Germline-derived CDR1 and CDR2 are SGHRS and YFSETQ. Trimming cost V 0 bases and J 4 bases, with 11 bases left between them. The CDR3 reads CASSLAEFPYEQYF. CDR3 sequence (DNA): TGCGCCAGCAGCTTGGCGGAGTTCCCTTACGAGCAGTACTTC.